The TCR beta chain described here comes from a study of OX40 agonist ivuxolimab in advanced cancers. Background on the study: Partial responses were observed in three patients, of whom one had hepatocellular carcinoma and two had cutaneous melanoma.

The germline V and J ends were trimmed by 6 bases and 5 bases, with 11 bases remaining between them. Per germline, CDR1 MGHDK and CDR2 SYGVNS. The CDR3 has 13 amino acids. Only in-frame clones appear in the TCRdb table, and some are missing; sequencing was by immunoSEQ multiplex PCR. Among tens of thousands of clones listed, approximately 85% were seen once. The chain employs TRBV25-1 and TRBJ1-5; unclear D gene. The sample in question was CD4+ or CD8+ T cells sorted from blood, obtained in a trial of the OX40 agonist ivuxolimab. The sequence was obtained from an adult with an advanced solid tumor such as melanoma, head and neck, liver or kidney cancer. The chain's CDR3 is CASSVDGHQPQHF. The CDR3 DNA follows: TGTGCCAGCAGCGTTGACGGTCATCAGCCCCAGCATTTT.